This note documents a single TCR beta chain sequence. No antigen is known for it. From germline, CDR1 is ENHRY and CDR2 SYGVKD. The CDR3 consists of 15 residues. V lost 10 bases to trimming and J lost 4 bases, with 20 bases between them. Original methodology: A per-sample median of roughly 100,000 TCRs was observed, with a range of roughly 23,224 to 750,000. TCRdb independently ran MiXCR on the RACE reads; one entry per CDR3 protein. For this entry, the V and J calls and clone size follow TCRdb and not the study's own pipeline. The sample comprises around 200,000 distinct CDR3 sequences, under 35% of which are singletons, and less than 3.5% rests with the top ten. This record belongs to a study of human T cells and chemical hapten exposure. Looking at the study overall: Researchers reported sensitizing an approximately 2 cm by approximately 2 cm upper inner arm skin site with 2% DPC.

Study-level results: Expanded TCRs created a significantly greater count of big CDR3 similarity clusters than controls did.

Sample time point: pre-sensitization, week 0. Treatment meaning: therapeutic diphenylcyclopropenone sensitization with weekly scalp DPC. This receptor was identified in a woman aged 30 to 39 with alopecia areata. Some clones in this sample may be carry-over from other donors' samples. Sequenced here: whole blood, sampled in connection with sensitization to the hapten diphenylcyclopropenone (DPC). The rearrangement links TRBV10-3 to TRBJ2-1; D is perhaps TRBD1 (6 bases). As DNA, the CDR3 is TGTGCCACCTTCGAGCAGGGGCGAGGGTACAATGAGCAGTTCTTC. Amino acid sequence: CATFEQGRGYNEQFF.